The 25 T cell receptor beta chains listed next were all sequenced from one sample in a study of Tregs in tolerant kidney transplant recipients. Which antigens these TCRs recognize remains unknown. TCRdb keeps only in-frame clones here, not all; method: immunoSEQ multiplex PCR. The sample holds 6,500 to 10,000 clones, approximately 46% seen once. What was sequenced was CD4+ T cells from blood cultured with allogeneic cells. All receptors derive from a human donor in good health.

A single count supports this clone. This sequence joins TRBV4-3 and TRBJ2-5; D remains ambiguous. The CDR3 covers 14 residues. Per germline, CDR1 LGHNA and CDR2 YSLEER. V lost 2 bases and J lost 2, with 9 bases in between. This CDR3 is CASSQSVFQETQYF. As DNA, the CDR3 is TGCGCCAGCAGCCAATCTGTCTTTCAAGAGACCCAGTACTTC.

This clone was counted between two and nine times. The V and J genes are TRBV18 and TRBJ1-6, with TRBD1 as a possible D gene (6 bases). V lost 3 bases and J 6 bases, leaving 9 bases between the germline ends. Germline lookup yields CDR1 KGHSH and CDR2 LQKENI. This CDR3 has 14 residues. This chain's CDR3 is CASSPDRPNSPLHF. As DNA, the CDR3 is TGTGCCAGCTCACCGGACAGACCTAATTCACCCCTCCACTTT.

CDR3 sequence: CASSPRGYPPYEQYF. CDR3 in DNA: TGTGCCAGCAGCCCTCGGGGTTACCCTCCCTACGAGCAGTACTTC. The chain carries TRBV21-1 and TRBJ2-7; TRBD2, the table's D call, was not compared with the DNA. TRBV21-1 is tagged as a pseudogene. The CDR3 totals 15 residues.

In its sample, this clone was seen once. The chain uses TRBV30 and TRBJ1-1; possibly TRBD1 for D (6 bases). The CDR3 extends over 12 amino acids. The V end lost 3 bases, the J end lost 6 bases, and 11 bases lay between the germline ends. The germline V gene encodes CDR1 GTSNPN and CDR2 SVGIG (reference sequence). Here the CDR3 DNA reads TGTGCCTGGAGGTTCCACAGGGCTGAAGCTTTCTTT. Residues: CAWRFHRAEAFF.

Within the sample, this clone is medium-sized. V usage is TRBV7-2 and J usage is TRBJ1-1; 7 bases are a match to TRBD1. In germline, CDR1 is SGHTA, CDR2 FQGNSA. The CDR3 is 13 amino acids. The ends lost 3 bases at V and 7 bases at J; junction bases unmatched: 5. As DNA, the CDR3 is TGTGCCAGCAGCTTCAGGGGGAGGGGTGAAGCTTTCTTT. Amino acids: CASSFRGRGEAFF.

The table lists this clone with many counts. CDR3 protein: CASSSRQGLYTF. CDR3 DNA: TGTGCCAGCAGTTCGCGACAGGGCCTCTACACCTTC. V and J are TRBV6-5 and TRBJ1-2; TRBD1 aligns across 7 bases. J lost 10 bases, V lost 4 bases, and 6 bases had no gene match. The CDR3 covers 12 residues. In germline, CDR1 is MNHEY, CDR2 SVGAGI.

Within the sample, this clone is medium-sized. The genes are TRBV4-2 and TRBJ2-5, with 7 bases aligning to TRBD2. CDR1 and CDR2 (germline): LGHNA, YNFKEQ. CDR3 length equals 16 residues. Germline trimming cut 2 bases from V and 9 bases from J; bases unmatched to any gene: 15. CDR3 nucleotides: TGTGCCAGCAGCCAACAAGGACGGGGAGGGATCCAGGCCCAGTACTTC. Protein product: CASSQQGRGGIQAQYF.

The chain has TRBV6-6 and TRBJ2-5; no firm D call. V was trimmed by 6 bases and J by 5 bases, leaving 7 bases between them. The CDR3 consists of 11 residues. Germline lookup yields CDR1 MNHNY and CDR2 SVGAGI (reference sequence). In nucleotides, the CDR3 is TGTGCCAGCAGCCGGGCGGAGACCCAGTACTTC. It is translated as CASSRAETQYF.

The J gene is TRBJ2-5, the V gene TRBV30, with a tentative D call TRBD1 (5 bases). There are 12 residues in the CDR3. Germline CDR1 and CDR2: GTSNPN and SVGIG (reference sequence). The V gene lost 1 base and the J gene lost 13 bases, with 16 bases spanning the gap. The CDR3 sequence: CAWSAGLSSMYF. The CDR3, as DNA: TGTGCCTGGAGTGCAGGGCTATCATCCATGTACTTC.

The chain employs TRBV11-1 and TRBJ2-1; 7 positions match TRBD2. Germline trimming cut 5 bases from V and 0 bases from J; bases unmatched to any gene: 10. CDR3 length: 17 amino acids. Looked up from germline, CDR1 is SGHAT and CDR2 is FQDESV (reference sequence). The CDR3 reads CASSRRGIPNSYNEQFF. The CDR3 coding sequence is TGTGCCAGCAGCCGGCGGGGGATACCCAACTCCTACAATGAGCAGTTCTTC.

V gene TRBV5-1 combines with J gene TRBJ1-1; 9 nucleotides align to TRBD1. Trimming removed 7 bases from V and 1 base from J; junction bases left unmatched: 5. CDR1 and CDR2 from the germline V gene are SGHRS and YFSETQ. This CDR3 region has 14 residues. Written as DNA, the CDR3 is TGCGCCAGCGGGAAGACAGGGGGGAACACTGAAGCTTTCTTT. As protein: CASGKTGGNTEAFF. The full variable domain, completed using reference TRBV5-1 and TRBJ1-1, is KAGVTQTPRYLIKTRGQQVTLSCSPISGHRSVSWYQQTPGQGLQFLFEYFSETQRNKGNFPGRFSGRQFSNSRSEMNVSTLELGDSALYLCASGKTGGNTEAFFGQGTRLTVV.

Within the sample, this clone is medium-sized. The chain joins TRBV4-2 to TRBJ2-5; TRBD2 is a possible D gene (6 bases). This CDR3 is built from 15 residues. Germline CDR1 reads LGHNA; CDR2 reads YNFKEQ. Trimming stripped 4 bases from V and 4 bases from J, with 16 bases between. This CDR3 is CASSPTLGGRETQYF. In DNA form, the CDR3 reads TGTGCCAGCAGCCCGACGCTAGGAGGGCGAGAGACCCAGTACTTC.

CDR3 loop: CASSLVLATSYEQYF. Here the CDR3 DNA reads TGTGCCAGCAGCTTAGTGCTAGCGACATCCTACGAGCAGTACTTC. The chain links TRBV11-1 to TRBJ2-7, with a weak D call TRBD2 (6 bases). V gave up 1 base and J gave up 1 base, with 11 bases separating them. The CDR3 runs to 15 residues. The germline CDR1 and CDR2 sequences are SGHAT and FQDESV (reference sequence). The variable domain in full, completed from reference TRBV11-1 and TRBJ2-7, reads EAEVAQSPRYKITEKSQAVAFWCDPISGHATLYWYRQILGQGPELLVQFQDESVVDDSQLPKDRFSAERLKGVDSTLKIQPAELGDSAMYLCASSLVLATSYEQYFGPGTRLTVT.

This clone was picked up a small number of times. The J gene is TRBJ1-4, the V gene TRBV15, with D unclear. Per germline, CDR1 LNHNV and CDR2 YYDKDF (reference sequence). CDR3 length: 16 amino acids. Trimming stripped 0 bases from V and 0 bases from J, with 8 bases between. Here the CDR3 DNA reads TGTGCCACCAGCAGAGATCTAAGCGCAACTAATGAAAAACTGTTTTTT. Amino acids: CATSRDLSATNEKLFF.

The V gene is TRBV5-1, the J gene TRBJ1-2; 7 bases match TRBD1. The CDR3 sequence is 13 residues long. With V trimmed by 7 bases and J by 3 bases, 6 bases remained unmatched. Germline values: CDR1 SGHRS, CDR2 YFSETQ. CDR3 in amino acids: CASETGDYYGYTF. The CDR3 coding sequence is TGCGCCAGCGAAACAGGGGACTACTATGGCTACACCTTC.

The V gene is TRBV10-3, the J gene TRBJ1-2; D is ambiguous. V shed 7 bases and J shed 0 bases, with 12 bases lying between them. Per the germline V gene, CDR1 is ENHRY and CDR2 is SYGVKD. This CDR3 has 14 residues. The DNA of the CDR3 is TGTGCCATCAACAAGGGTCTCTCTAACTATGGCTACACCTTC. Amino acid sequence: CAINKGLSNYGYTF.

The V gene is TRBV7-3, the J gene TRBJ2-7, with D maybe TRBD1 (5 bases). This CDR3 comprises 16 residues. Germline V gene lookup returns CDR1 SGHTA and CDR2 FQGTGA. The V and J ends lost 3 bases and 0 bases respectively, with 15 bases between them. This chain's CDR3 is CASSFGTRQSSYEQYF. DNA of the CDR3: TGTGCCAGCAGCTTTGGTACGCGACAGAGCTCCTACGAGCAGTACTTC.

Ten or more counts support this clone. The chain recombines TRBV4-1 with TRBJ1-4; 7 nucleotides match TRBD1. CDR1 is MGHRA and CDR2 is YSYEKL in the germline V gene. This CDR3 comprises 16 residues. V was clipped by 1 base and J by 3 bases; unmatched bases: 5. CDR3 protein: CASSQAGTASNEKLFF. CDR3 in DNA: TGCGCCAGCAGCCAAGCCGGGACAGCCTCTAATGAAAAACTGTTTTTT.

The chain links TRBV28 to TRBJ2-7; TRBD2 matches 9 bases. The germline gives CDR1 MDHEN, CDR2 SYDVKM. V shed 6 bases and J 5 bases; nucleotides not matched to a gene: 8. The CDR3 is 14 residues long. CDR3 loop: CASRAGTSRHEQYF. The CDR3 nucleotides are TGTGCCAGCAGGGCCGGGACTAGCAGGCACGAGCAGTACTTC.

This clone rates as medium-sized. J is TRBJ2-7 and V is TRBV5-1; possibly TRBD2 for D (7 bases). Trimming shortened V by 0 bases and J by 6 bases, and 22 bases separated the two germline ends. The CDR3 consists of 17 residues. CDR1 is SGHRS and CDR2 is YFSETQ in the germline V gene. The CDR3 DNA follows: TGCGCCAGCAGCTTGGTGGGTATCCGGGGGGCGCGGAGCGAGCAGTACTTC. This gives the protein CASSLVGIRGARSEQYF.

The chain uses TRBV6-1 and TRBJ2-3; TRBD1 agrees at 7 bases. The germline V gene has CDR1 MNHNS and CDR2 SASEGT. The CDR3 has 15 residues. V lost 6 bases and J lost 3; bases outside the gene matches: 9. Here the CDR3 DNA reads TGTGCCAGCAGGACGACAGGGTTTAGTACAGATACGCAGTATTTT. It translates to CASRTTGFSTDTQYF.

The rearrangement uses TRBV5-1 and TRBJ2-5; 7 bases fit TRBD1. This CDR3 region has 14 residues. Germline V gene data show CDR1 as SGHRS and CDR2 as YFSETQ. V lost 2 bases, J lost 0 bases, and 1 base stayed unmatched. As DNA, the CDR3 is TGCGCCAGCAGCTTACAGGGGTACCAAGAGACCCAGTACTTC. Translation: CASSLQGYQETQYF.

This sequence joins TRBV6-5 and TRBJ2-7; D may be TRBD2 (6 bases). Germline CDR1 is MNHEY and CDR2 is SVGAGI. V shed 10 bases and J shed 0 bases, with 19 bases lying between them. The CDR3 sequence is 15 residues long. The DNA of the CDR3 is TGTGCCACCGCAGGGAGGAACGCCCCCTCCTACGAGCAGTACTTC. This sequence encodes CATAGRNAPSYEQYF.

This clone was recorded only once. The chain links TRBV6-5 to TRBJ2-7, with 12 positions matching TRBD2. The CDR3 totals 14 residues. CDR1 MNHEY and CDR2 SVGAGI come from the germline V gene. V gave up 6 bases and J gave up 6 bases; unmatched junction bases: 6. The CDR3 here is CASSPRTSGAEQYF. The CDR3 DNA reads TGTGCCAGCAGCCCACGGACTAGCGGGGCCGAGCAGTACTTC.

This clone was found a few times. V gene TRBV4-3 combines with J gene TRBJ2-5; no firm D call. V lost 0 bases and J 0 bases, leaving 2 bases between the germline ends. CDR3 size: 13 residues. Per the germline V gene, CDR1 is LGHNA and CDR2 is YSLEER. CDR3 in amino acids: CASSQDYQETQYF. The CDR3 nucleotides are TGCGCCAGCAGCCAAGACTACCAAGAGACCCAGTACTTC.